This T cell receptor (beta chain) came from a study of blood T cell repertoires in COVID-19. About the research overall: In each case, the material was cDNA or gDNA derived from T cells, B-cell-depleted T cells, or PBMCs.

In germline, CDR1 is SGDLS, CDR2 YYNGEE. This CDR3 is built from 12 residues. V shed 5 bases, J shed 12 bases, and the junction held 7 bases outside the gene matches. The method was immunoSEQ multiplex PCR; TCRdb's version includes in-frame clones alone and lacks a portion of them. The sample yields around 50,000 clones, 88% seen once. The V and J genes are TRBV9 and TRBJ1-4; 7 nucleotides match TRBD1. The material sequenced was peripheral blood. This receptor was obtained from a human donor in a cohort sampled during active COVID-19. In nucleotides, the CDR3 is TGTGCCAGCAGTTCCCTCGACAGGGAACTGTTTTTT. This codes for CASSSLDRELFF.